A selection of T cell receptor beta chains follows, all from one sample in a study of blood T cell repertoires in COVID-19. Generated by immunoSEQ multiplex PCR, the TCRdb table keeps only in-frame clones and is missing some. This table holds 180,000 or so clones, around 80% found once. The sample taken for sequencing was peripheral blood. The receptor set was obtained from a woman of 80 years or more with COVID-19, enrolled during active disease. Each CDR3 is given with its conserved first and last residue. The order of the fields is clone size, V gene, D gene, J gene, CDR3 DNA, CDR3 protein. A D gene is named only where the DNA matches it firmly. The size field is filled for only some rows; it gives once, few, many or a size class.

.	TRBV7-2	.	TRBJ2-5	TGTGCCAGCAGCTTAGGAGGGCAGCAAGAGACCCAGTACTTC	CASSLGGQQETQYF
.	TRBV28	.	TRBJ1-4	TGTGCCAGCAGTTTATCTCTAGGGGCCCCTTCTGAAAAACTGTTTTTT	CASSLSLGAPSEKLFF
.	TRBV5-4	.	TRBJ2-5	TGTGCCAGCAGCATTCGGGAGACCCAGTACTTC	CASSIRETQYF
.	TRBV5-5	.	TRBJ2-5	TGTGCCAGCAGCTTGTCAGGTAGAGAGACCCAGTACTTC	CASSLSGRETQYF
.	TRBV6-5	.	TRBJ1-2	TGTGCCAGCAGTTACCATCAGGGAGGGGAAGGCTACACCTTC	CASSYHQGGEGYTF
.	TRBV3-1/TRBV3-2	.	TRBJ1-2	TGTGCCAGCAGCCAAGATTTTGAGGGCCCGGGTGGCTACACCTTC	CASSQDFEGPGGYTF
.	TRBV2	TRBD1	TRBJ1-4	TGTGCCAGCGGCGCAGGGGGGACCGATGAAAAACTGTTTTTT	CASGAGGTDEKLFF
.	TRBV7-3	TRBD1	TRBJ1-1	TGTGCCAGCAGACAGGGGATGCACACTGAAGCTTTCTTT	CASRQGMHTEAFF
.	TRBV19	.	TRBJ1-6	TGTGCCAGTAGTAGCAGGGCAGCTTATAATTCACCCCTCCACTTT	CASSSRAAYNSPLHF
.	TRBV4-3	TRBD2	TRBJ2-5	TGCGCCAGCAGCCAAGAGCGGGGGGGCCTTGAGACCCAGTACTTC	CASSQERGGLETQYF
.	TRBV10-3	.	TRBJ2-1	TGTGCCATCAGTGAGTTGGGCACCTACAATGAGCAGTTCTTC	CAISELGTYNEQFF
.	TRBV30	.	TRBJ2-1	TGTGCCTGGAGTGTACGCTGGCGGCTTATGGGGGCTGAGCAGTTCTTC	CAWSVRWRLMGAEQFF
.	TRBV12-2	.	TRBJ2-1	TGTGCAAGTCGCTTCTACGGACTAGCGAGGAATGAGCAGTTCTTC	CASRFYGLARNEQFF
.	TRBV9	TRBD1	TRBJ2-7	TGTGCCAGCAGCCCTCTGACAGGGGGCAGCTACGAGCAGTACTTC	CASSPLTGGSYEQYF
.	TRBV20-1	.	TRBJ2-1	TGCAGTGCTAGTGGGGACTCTGAATACAATGAGCAGTTCTTC	CSASGDSEYNEQFF
once	TRBV29-1	.	TRBJ1-2	TGCAGCGTTGAACGCGGGAATAACTATGGCTACACCTTC	CSVERGNNYGYTF
.	TRBV11-2	.	TRBJ2-2	TGTGCCAGCAGCCCAAGACTCCCGAACACCGGGGAGCTGTTTTTT	CASSPRLPNTGELFF
once	TRBV7-6	.	TRBJ2-3	TGTGCCAGCAGCCTCGAGGGGGGGGCAGATACGCAGTATTTT	CASSLEGGADTQYF
.	TRBV4-2	.	TRBJ2-7	TGTGCCAGCAGCCCACGGGGAGTGGGTCGGAGGACCTACGAGCAGTACTTC	CASSPRGVGRRTYEQYF
.	TRBV7-9	.	TRBJ2-1	TGTGCCAGCAGCTCTACACTACCGTTCTCCTACAATGAGCAGTTCTTC	CASSSTLPFSYNEQFF
.	TRBV7-2	TRBD1	TRBJ2-7	TGTGCCAGCAGCTTAGGGCGCGGGGGACAGGGCTACGAGCAGTACTTC	CASSLGRGGQGYEQYF
.	TRBV4-3	TRBD1	TRBJ1-2	TGCGCCAGCAGCCCCAGGGACAGGGGCACGTATGGCTACACCTTC	CASSPRDRGTYGYTF
.	TRBV13	TRBD1	TRBJ1-3	TGTGCCAGCAGCTTAGCAACCGTCACAGGGGGCGGCAACACCATATATTTT	CASSLATVTGGGNTIYF
.	TRBV7-9	.	TRBJ2-5	TGTGCCAGCAGCTTAACAGGCGGTTCCCAAGAGACCCAGTACTTC	CASSLTGGSQETQYF
once	TRBV5-6	TRBD2	TRBJ2-4	TGTGCCAGCAGCTTGCCGGGAGGGCCCAAAAACATTCAGTACTTC	CASSLPGGPKNIQYF
.	TRBV11-3	.	TRBJ2-5	TGTGCCAGCAGCTCCTGGGGGGGCTTGGAGACCCAGTACTTC	CASSSWGGLETQYF
.	TRBV10-3	.	TRBJ1-5	TGTGCCATCAATATGGACAGTAATCAGCCCCAGCATTTT	CAINMDSNQPQHF
.	TRBV2	.	TRBJ2-7	TGTGCCAGCAGTGACAGGGAAAGCGAGCAGTACTTC	CASSDRESEQYF
.	TRBV2	.	TRBJ2-7	TGTGCCAGCAGTGATCAGGCTCCCGAGCAGTACTTC	CASSDQAPEQYF